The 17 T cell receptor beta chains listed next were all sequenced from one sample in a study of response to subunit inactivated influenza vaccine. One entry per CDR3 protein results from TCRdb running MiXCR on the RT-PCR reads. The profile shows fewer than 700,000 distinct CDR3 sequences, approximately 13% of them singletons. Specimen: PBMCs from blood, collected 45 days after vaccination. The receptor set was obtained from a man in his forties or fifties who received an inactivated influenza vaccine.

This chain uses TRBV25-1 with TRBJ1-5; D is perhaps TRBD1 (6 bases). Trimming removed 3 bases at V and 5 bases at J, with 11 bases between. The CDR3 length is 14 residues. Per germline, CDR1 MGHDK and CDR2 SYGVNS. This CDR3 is CASSETGQHQPQHF. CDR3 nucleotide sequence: TGTGCCAGCAGTGAGACAGGCCAACATCAGCCCCAGCATTTT.

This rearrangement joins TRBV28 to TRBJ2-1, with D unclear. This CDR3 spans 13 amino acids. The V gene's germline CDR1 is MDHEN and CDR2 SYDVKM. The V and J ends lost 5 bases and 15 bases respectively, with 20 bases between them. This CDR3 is CASSDSLQVFGFF. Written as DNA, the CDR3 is TGTGCCAGCAGTGACTCCCTCCAAGTCTTTGGGTTCTTC.

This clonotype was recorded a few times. CDR3 in amino acids: CASSQGQFLKNIQYF. Here the CDR3 DNA reads TGTGCCAGCAGCCAAGGACAGTTCCTAAAAAACATTCAGTACTTC. V gene TRBV2 combines with J gene TRBJ2-4; maybe TRBD1 (6 bases). Trimming removed 6 bases at V and 4 bases at J, with 16 bases between. The CDR3 is 15 residues long. In germline, CDR1 is SNHLY, CDR2 FYNNEI.

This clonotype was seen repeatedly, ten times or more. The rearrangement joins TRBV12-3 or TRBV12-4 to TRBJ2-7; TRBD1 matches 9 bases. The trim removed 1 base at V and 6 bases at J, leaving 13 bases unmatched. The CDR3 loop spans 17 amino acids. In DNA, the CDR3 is TGTGCCAGCAGTTTAGTTGTCCCTCTACAGGGGGCGGGCGAGCAGTACTTC. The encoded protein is CASSLVVPLQGAGEQYF.

The CDR3 DNA reads as TGTGCCAGCTCCCTAGCGGGAGGGGTAGCAGAGACCCAGTACTTC. The encoded protein is CASSLAGGVAETQYF. The chain employs TRBV9 and TRBJ2-5, with 12 bases that match TRBD2. Per germline, CDR1 SGDLS and CDR2 YYNGEE. V lost 7 bases, J lost 4 bases, and 8 bases stayed unmatched. The CDR3 has 15 residues.

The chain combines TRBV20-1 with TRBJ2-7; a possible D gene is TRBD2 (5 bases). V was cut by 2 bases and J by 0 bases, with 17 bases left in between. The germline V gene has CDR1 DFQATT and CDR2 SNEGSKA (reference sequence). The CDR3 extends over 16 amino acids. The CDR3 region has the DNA TGCAGTGCTAGATTGATTGAGGGAAAGAGCTCCTACGAGCAGTACTTC. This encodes CSARLIEGKSSYEQYF.

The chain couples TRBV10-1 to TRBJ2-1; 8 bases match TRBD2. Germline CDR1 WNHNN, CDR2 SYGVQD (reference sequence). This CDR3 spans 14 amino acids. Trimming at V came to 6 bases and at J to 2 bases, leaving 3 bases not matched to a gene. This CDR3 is CASSRGGPYNEQFF. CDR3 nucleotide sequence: TGCGCCAGCAGCCGGGGGGGCCCCTACAATGAGCAGTTCTTC.

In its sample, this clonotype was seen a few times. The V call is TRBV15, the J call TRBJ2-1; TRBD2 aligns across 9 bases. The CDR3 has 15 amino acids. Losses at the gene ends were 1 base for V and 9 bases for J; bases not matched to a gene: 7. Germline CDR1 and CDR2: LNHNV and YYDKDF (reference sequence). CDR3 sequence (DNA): TGTGCCACCAGCAGAGCGCTAGCGGGATCTAGTGAGCAGTTCTTC. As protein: CATSRALAGSSEQFF.

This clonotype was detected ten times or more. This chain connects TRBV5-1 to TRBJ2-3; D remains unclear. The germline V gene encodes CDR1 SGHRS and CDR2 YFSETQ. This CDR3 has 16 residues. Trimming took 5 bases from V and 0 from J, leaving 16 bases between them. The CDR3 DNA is TGCGCCAGCAGTTTTAACCCATCAACTAGCACAGATACGCAGTATTTT. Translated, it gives CASSFNPSTSTDTQYF.

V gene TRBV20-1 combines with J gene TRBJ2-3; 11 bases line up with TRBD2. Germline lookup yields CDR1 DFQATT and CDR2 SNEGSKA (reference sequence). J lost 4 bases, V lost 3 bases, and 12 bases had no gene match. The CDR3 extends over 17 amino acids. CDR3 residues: CSARLGSGRAEADTQYF. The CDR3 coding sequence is TGCAGTGCTAGGCTCGGTAGCGGGAGGGCCGAGGCAGATACGCAGTATTTT.

For the CDR3, the DNA is TGTGCCAGCAGCCTTAAAGCGGGGGGGTCGAAAGAGACCCAGTACTTC. Protein product: CASSLKAGGSKETQYF. The chain recombines TRBV4-2 with TRBJ2-5, with TRBD2 matching 10 bases. V lost 4 bases, J lost 3 bases, and 8 bases stayed unmatched. CDR1 and CDR2 from the germline V gene are LGHNA and YNFKEQ. This CDR3 has 16 amino acids.

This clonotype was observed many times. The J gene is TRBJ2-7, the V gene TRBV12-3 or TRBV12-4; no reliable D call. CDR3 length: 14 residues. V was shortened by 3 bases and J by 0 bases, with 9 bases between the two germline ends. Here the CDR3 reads CASSFASGSYEQYF. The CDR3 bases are TGTGCCAGCAGTTTTGCGTCGGGCTCCTACGAGCAGTACTTC.

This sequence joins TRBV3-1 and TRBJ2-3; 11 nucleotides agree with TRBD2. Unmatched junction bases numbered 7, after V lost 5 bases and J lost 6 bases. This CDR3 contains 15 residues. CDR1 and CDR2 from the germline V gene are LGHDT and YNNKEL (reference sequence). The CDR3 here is CASSKLAGAGDTQYF. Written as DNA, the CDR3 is TGTGCCAGCAGCAAACTAGCGGGGGCGGGGGATACGCAGTATTTT.

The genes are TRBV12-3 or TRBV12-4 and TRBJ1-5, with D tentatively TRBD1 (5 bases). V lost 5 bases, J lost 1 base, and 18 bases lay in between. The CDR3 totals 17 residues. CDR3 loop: CASSIKPGTASNQPQHF. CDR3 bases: TGTGCCAGCAGTATAAAACCCGGGACGGCAAGCAATCAGCCCCAGCATTTT.

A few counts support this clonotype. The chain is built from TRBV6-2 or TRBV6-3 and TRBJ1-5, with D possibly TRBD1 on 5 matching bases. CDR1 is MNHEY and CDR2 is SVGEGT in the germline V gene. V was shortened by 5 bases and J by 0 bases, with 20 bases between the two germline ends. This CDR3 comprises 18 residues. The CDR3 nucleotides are TGTGCCAGCAGTAACGGGGCCCGGTGGTCGGGTAGCAATCAGCCCCAGCATTTT. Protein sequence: CASSNGARWSGSNQPQHF.

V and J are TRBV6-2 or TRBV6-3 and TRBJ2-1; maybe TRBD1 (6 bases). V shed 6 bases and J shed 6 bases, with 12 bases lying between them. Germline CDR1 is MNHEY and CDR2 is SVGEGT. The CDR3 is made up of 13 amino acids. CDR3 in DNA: TGTGCCAGCAGACCAGCGACAGGCAATGAGCAGTTCTTC. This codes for CASRPATGNEQFF.

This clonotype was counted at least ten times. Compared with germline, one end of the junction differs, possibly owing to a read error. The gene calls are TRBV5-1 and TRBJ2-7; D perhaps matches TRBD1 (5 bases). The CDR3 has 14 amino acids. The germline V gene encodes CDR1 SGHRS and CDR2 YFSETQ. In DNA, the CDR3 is TGTGCCAGCAGCCTCCAGGGTTCTTCCTACGAGCAGTACTTC. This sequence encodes CASSLQGSSYEQYF.